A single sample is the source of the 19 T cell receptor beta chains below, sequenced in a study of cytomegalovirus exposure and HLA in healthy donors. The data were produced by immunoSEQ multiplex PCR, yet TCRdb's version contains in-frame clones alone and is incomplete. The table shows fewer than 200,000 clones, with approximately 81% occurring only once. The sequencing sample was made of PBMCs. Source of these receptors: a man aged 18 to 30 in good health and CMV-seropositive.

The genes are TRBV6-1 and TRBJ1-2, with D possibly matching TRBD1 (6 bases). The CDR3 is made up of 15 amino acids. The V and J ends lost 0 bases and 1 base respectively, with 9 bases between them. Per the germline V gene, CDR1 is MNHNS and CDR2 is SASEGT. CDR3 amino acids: CASSEADSLNYGYTF. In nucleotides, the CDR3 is TGTGCCAGCAGTGAAGCGGACAGCCTTAACTATGGCTACACCTTC.

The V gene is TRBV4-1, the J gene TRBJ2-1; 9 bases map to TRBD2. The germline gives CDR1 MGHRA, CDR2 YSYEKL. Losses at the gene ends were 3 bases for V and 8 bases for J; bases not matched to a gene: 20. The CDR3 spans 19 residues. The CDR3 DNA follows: TGCGCCAGCAGCCACGGGAAGGGACGTAGGGCGGGAGGGCTAGATGAGCAGTTCTTC. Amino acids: CASSHGKGRRAGGLDEQFF.

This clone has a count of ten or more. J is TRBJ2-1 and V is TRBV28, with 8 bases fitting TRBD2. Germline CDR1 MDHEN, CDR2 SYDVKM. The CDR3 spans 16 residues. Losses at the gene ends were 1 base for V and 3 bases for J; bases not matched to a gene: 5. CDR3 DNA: TGTGCCAGCAGTTTATCCGGGAGGGCCCTCTACAATGAGCAGTTCTTC. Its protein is CASSLSGRALYNEQFF.

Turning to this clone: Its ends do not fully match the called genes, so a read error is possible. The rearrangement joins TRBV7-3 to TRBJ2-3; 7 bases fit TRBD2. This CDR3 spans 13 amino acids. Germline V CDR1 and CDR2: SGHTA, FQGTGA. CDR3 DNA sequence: TGTGCCAGCAGCTTAAACGGCGGGGGAACTTTACATTTT. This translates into CASSLNGGGTLHF. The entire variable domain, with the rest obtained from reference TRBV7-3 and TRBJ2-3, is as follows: GAGVSQTPSNKVTEKGKYVELRCDPISGHTALYWYRQSLGQGPEFLIYFQGTGAADDSGLPNDRFFAVRPEGSVSTLKIQRTERGDSAVYLCASSLNGGGTLHFGPGTRLTVL.

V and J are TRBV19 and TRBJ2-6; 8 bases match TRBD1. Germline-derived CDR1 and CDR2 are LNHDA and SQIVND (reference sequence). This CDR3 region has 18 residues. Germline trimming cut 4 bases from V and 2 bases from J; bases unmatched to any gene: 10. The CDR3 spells CASSSPWTGQTGANVLTF. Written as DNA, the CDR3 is TGTGCCAGTAGTAGCCCGTGGACAGGGCAGACTGGGGCCAACGTCCTGACTTTC.

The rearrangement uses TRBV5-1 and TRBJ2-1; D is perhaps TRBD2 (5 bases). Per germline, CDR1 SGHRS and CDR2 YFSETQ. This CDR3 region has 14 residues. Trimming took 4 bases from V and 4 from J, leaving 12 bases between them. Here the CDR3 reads CASSPDFKYNEQFF. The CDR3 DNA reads TGCGCCAGCAGCCCGGACTTCAAGTACAATGAGCAGTTCTTC.

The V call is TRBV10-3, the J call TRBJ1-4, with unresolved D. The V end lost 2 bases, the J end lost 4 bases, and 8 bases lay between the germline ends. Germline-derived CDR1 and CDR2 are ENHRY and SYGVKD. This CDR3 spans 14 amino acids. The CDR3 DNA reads TGTGCCATCAGTGAGGGGAGCCGTAATGAAAAACTGTTTTTT. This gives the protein CAISEGSRNEKLFF.

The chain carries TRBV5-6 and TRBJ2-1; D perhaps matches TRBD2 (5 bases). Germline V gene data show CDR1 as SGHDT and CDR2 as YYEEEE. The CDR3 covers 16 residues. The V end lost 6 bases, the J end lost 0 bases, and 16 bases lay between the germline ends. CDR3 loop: CASTLSGFPSYNEQFF. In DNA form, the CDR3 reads TGTGCCAGCACCCTTTCGGGATTCCCCTCCTACAATGAGCAGTTCTTC.

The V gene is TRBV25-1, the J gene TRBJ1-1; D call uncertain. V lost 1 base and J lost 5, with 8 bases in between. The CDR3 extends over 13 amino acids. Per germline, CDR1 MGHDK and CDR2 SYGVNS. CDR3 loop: CASSEWSGTEAFF. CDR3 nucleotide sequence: TGTGCCAGCAGTGAATGGTCCGGTACTGAAGCTTTCTTT.

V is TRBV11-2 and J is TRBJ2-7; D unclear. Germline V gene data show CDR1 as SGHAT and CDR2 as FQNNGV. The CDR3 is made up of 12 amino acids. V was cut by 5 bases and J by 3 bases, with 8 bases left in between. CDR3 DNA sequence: TGTGCCAGCAGCCAGGAAAGCTACGAGCAGTACTTC. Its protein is CASSQESYEQYF.

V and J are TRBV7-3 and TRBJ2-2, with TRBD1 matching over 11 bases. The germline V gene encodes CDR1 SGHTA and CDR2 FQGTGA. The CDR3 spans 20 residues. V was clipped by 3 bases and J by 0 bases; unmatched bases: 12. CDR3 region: CASSLARDRGTDANTGELFF. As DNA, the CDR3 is TGTGCCAGCAGCTTGGCCCGGGACAGGGGGACGGACGCGAACACCGGGGAGCTGTTTTTT.

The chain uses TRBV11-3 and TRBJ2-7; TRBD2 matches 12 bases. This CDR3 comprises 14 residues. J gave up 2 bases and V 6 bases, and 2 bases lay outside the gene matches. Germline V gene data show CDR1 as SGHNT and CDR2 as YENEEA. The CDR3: CASRPSGGAYEQYF. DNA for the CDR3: TGTGCCAGCAGACCTAGCGGGGGGGCCTACGAGCAGTACTTC.

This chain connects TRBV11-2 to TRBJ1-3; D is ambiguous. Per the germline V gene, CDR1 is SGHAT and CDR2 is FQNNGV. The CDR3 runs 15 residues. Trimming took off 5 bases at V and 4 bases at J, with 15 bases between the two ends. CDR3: CASSGRHQSGNTIYF. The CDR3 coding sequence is TGTGCCAGCAGCGGGCGCCATCAAAGCGGAAACACCATATATTTT.

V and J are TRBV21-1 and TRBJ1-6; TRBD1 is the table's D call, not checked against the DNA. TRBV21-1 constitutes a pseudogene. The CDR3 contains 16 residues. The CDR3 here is CASSPIGGWYNSPLHF. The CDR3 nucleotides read TGTGCCAGCAGCCCGATAGGGGGCTGGTATAATTCACCCCTCCACTTT.

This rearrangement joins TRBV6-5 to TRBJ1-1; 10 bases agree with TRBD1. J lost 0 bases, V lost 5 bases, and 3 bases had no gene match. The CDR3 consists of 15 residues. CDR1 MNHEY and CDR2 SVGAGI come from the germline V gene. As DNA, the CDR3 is TGTGCCAGCAGTGGGACAGGGGCGCTGAACACTGAAGCTTTCTTT. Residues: CASSGTGALNTEAFF.

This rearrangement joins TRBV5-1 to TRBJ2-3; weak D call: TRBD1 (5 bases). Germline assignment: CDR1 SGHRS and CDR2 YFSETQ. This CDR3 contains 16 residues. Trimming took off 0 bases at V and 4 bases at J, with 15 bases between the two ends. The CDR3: CASSLGSVRAADTQYF. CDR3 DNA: TGCGCCAGCAGCTTGGGCTCAGTCAGGGCAGCAGATACGCAGTATTTT.

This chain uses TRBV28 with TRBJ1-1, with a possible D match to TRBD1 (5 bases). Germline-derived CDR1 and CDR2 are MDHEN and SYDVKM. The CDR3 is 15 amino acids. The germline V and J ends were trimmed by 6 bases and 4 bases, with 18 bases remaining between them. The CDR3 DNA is TGTGCCAGCAGCTCAATTGAAGGGGAAAGCACTGAAGCTTTCTTT. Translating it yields CASSSIEGESTEAFF.

In DNA, the CDR3 is TGCGCCAGCAGCCAAGATGCGGGAGTAGGAGATACGCAGTATTTT. The encoded protein is CASSQDAGVGDTQYF. The chain recombines TRBV4-1 with TRBJ2-3; 7 positions match TRBD2. With V trimmed by 0 bases and J by 5 bases, 5 bases remained unmatched. CDR3 length equals 15 residues. The germline V gene encodes CDR1 MGHRA and CDR2 YSYEKL.

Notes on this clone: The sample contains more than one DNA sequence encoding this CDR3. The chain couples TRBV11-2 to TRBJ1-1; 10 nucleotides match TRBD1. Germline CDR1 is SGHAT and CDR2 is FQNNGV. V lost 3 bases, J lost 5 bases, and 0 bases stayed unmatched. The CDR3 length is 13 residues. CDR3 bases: TGTGCCAGCAGCTTGGACAGGGGGACTGAAGCTTTCTTT. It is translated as CASSLDRGTEAFF. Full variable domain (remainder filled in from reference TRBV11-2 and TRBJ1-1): EAGVAQSPRYKIIEKRQSVAFWCNPISGHATLYWYQQILGQGPKLLIQFQNNGVVDDSQLPKDRFSAERLKGVDSTLKIQPAKLEDSAVYLCASSLDRGTEAFFGQGTRLTVV.